The entry below gives a single T cell receptor (beta chain) sequence along with its context. The antigen is undetermined. These data originate in a study of CXCR3-negative and CXCR3-positive naive CD8 T cells. Findings of the study overall: Greater hydrophobicity was found in TRB CDR3s of CXCR3-positive naive cells than of CXCR3-negative naive cells. The study found comparably high diversity in both naive subsets and much lower diversity in memory CD8+ cells. No difference in surface CD5 was seen between naive subsets, and TCR strength was inferred from TRB CDR3 properties.

With some 300,000 cells each, the CD8+ T cell subsets were individually sorted in triplicate. Definition of naive CD8+ T cells rested on a CD45RO-CCR7+CD27+CD95- profile. The germline V gene has CDR1 SQVTM and CDR2 ANQGSEA. This CDR3 spans 12 amino acids. Libraries of TRB cDNA were made by 5' RACE and carried UMIs. Reprocessing the 5' RACE reads, TCRdb reports a single entry for every CDR3 protein and omits DNA. The sample includes some 54,000 distinct CDR3 sequences. This receptor was obtained from a human donor in good health. Some clones in this sample may be carry-over from other donors' samples. The rearrangement links TRBV29-1 to TRBJ1-2. Sequencing input: naive CXCR3+ CD8+ T cells from blood. The subset was: CD45RO-CCR7+CD27+CD95- naive CD8+ T cells expressing CXCR3 (TNR3+). The CDR3 spells CSVLTPNYGYTF.